This note documents a single T cell receptor (beta chain) sequence. These data belong to a study of regulatory T cells in long-lasting Graves disease. The CDR3 covers 17 residues. CDR1 and CDR2 (germline): MGHDK, SYGVNS. V was cut by 6 bases and J by 6 bases, with 24 bases left in between. Researchers made TCR beta libraries by using iRepertoire HTBI primers and running Arm-PCR on CDR3 regions. In TCRdb, the multiplex PCR reads were re-called with MiXCR into one record per CDR3 protein. In the table there are 350,000 to 450,000 distinct CDR3 sequences, 15% of which are singletons. The time point: newly diagnosed GD, antithyroid drugs for less than 3 months. TCR sequences were obtained from RNA taken from PBMCs. A further study also used this sample, focusing on T cells in Graves' hyperthyroidism and ophthalmopathy.

The chain links TRBV25-1 to TRBJ2-1; a possible D gene is TRBD2 (6 bases). This sequence was found in a woman between 40 and 55 years old with Graves disease. Sequenced material: peripheral blood mononuclear cells (PBMCs), taken at new diagnosis, from a patient treated with antithyroid drugs. CDR3 in DNA: TGTGCCAGCAGACCACTGGGTGGGCGGGAAGGGTTCAATGAGCAGTTCTTC. This encodes CASRPLGGREGFNEQFF. Looking up the rest from reference TRBV25-1 and TRBJ2-1 gives the full variable domain: EADIYQTPRYLVIGTGKKITLECSQTMGHDKMYWYQQDPGMELHLIHYSYGVNSTEKGDLSSESTVSRIRTEHFPLTLESARPSHTSQYLCASRPLGGREGFNEQFFGPGTRLTVL.